The entry below describes one T cell receptor beta chain. Its antigen is currently unknown. This CDR3 has 16 residues. This record belongs to a study of blood T cells in healthy people across ages. General study findings and limits: A conclusive naive versus antigen-experienced comparison was prevented by the unsorted PBMCs.

Through a sample-barcoded 5' primer and a J-beta primer mix, a second PCR was run for roughly 6 to 12 cycles. A single record per CDR3 protein comes from TCRdb applying MiXCR to the 5' RACE reads. The sample includes about 1 million distinct CDR3 sequences, over 35% of them seen just once. Donors ranged from about 6 to 90 years old and were healthy Caucasians in Russia. The draw of peripheral blood yielded 8.5 to 10 milliliters from each donor. This receptor was identified in a woman in her sixties in good health. The chain carries TRBV12-3 or TRBV12-4 and TRBJ2-1; 7 positions agree with TRBD2. The J call may not be correct, given that the DNA end is closer to TRBJ2-7. The material sequenced was blood. As DNA, the CDR3 is TGTGCCAGCAGTCCGCTGGGGGGGACGATTTACAATGAGCAGTACTTC. It yields the protein CASSPLGGTIYNEQYF.